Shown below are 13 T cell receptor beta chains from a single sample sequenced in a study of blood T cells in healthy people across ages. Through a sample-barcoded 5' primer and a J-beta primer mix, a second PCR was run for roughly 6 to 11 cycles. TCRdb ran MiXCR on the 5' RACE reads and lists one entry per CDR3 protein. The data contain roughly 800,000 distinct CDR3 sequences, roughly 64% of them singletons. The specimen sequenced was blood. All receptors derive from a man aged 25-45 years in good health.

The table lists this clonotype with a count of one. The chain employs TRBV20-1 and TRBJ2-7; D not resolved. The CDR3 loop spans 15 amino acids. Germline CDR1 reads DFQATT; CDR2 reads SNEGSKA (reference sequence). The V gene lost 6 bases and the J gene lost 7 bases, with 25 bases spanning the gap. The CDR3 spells CSAPYPKDAAFEQYF. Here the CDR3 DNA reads TGCAGTGCCCCCTACCCTAAGGACGCCGCATTTGAGCAGTACTTC.

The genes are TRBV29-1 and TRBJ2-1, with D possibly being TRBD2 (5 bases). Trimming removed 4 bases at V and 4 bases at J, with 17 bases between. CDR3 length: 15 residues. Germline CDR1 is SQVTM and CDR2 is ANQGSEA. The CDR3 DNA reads TGCAGCGTTGGAGCGCGGCTAGCCGTATACAATGAGCAGTTCTTC. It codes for CSVGARLAVYNEQFF.

The CDR3 loop reads CASSLAFEGIRYF. DNA of the CDR3: TGTGCCAGCAGCTTAGCATTCGAGGGGATAAGGTACTTC. The chain recombines TRBV7-2 with TRBJ2-7; D is possibly TRBD1 or TRBD2 (5 bases each). V lost 0 bases, J lost 12 bases, and 15 bases lay in between. CDR1 is SGHTA and CDR2 is FQGNSA in the germline V gene. The CDR3 has 13 residues.

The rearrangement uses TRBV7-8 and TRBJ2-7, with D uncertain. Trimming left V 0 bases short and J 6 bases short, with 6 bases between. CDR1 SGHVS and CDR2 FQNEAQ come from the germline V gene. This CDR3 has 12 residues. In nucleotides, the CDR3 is TGTGCCAGCAGCTTAGCCCAACGCGAGCAGTACTTC. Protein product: CASSLAQREQYF.

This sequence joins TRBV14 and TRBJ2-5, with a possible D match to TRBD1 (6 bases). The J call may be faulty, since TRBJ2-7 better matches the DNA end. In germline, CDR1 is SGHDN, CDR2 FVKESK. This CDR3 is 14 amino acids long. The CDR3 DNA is TGTGCCAGCTCTTCAAGGGGGAAGTTATACGAGCAGTACTTC. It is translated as CASSSRGKLYEQYF.

The DNA of the CDR3 is TGTGCCAGCAGCCGAGACGGAAACCGGCAGTACTTC. Translating it yields CASSRDGNRQYF. The rearrangement links TRBV4-2 to TRBJ2-7; D ambiguous. The CDR3 has 12 amino acids. CDR1 is LGHNA, CDR2 YNFKEQ, per germline. The ends were cut back, 4 bases at V and 9 bases at J, with 13 bases in the middle.

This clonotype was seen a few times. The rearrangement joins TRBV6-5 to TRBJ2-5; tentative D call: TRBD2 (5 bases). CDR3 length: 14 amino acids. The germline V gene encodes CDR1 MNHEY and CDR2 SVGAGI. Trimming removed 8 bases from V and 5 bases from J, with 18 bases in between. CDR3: CASYQSRTGETQYF. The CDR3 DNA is TGTGCCAGCTACCAATCGAGGACGGGGGAGACCCAGTACTTC.

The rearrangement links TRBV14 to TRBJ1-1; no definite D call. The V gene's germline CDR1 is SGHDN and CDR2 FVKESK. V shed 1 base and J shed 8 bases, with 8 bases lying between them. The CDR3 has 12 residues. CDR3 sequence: CASSQVVGEAFF. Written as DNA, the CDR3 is TGTGCCAGCAGCCAAGTCGTGGGGGAAGCTTTCTTT.

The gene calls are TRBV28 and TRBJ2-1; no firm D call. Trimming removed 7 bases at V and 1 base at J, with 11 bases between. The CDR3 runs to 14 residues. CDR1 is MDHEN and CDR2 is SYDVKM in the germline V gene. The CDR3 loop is CASIPGGSYNEQFF. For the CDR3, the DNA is TGTGCCAGCATCCCAGGTGGTTCCTACAATGAGCAGTTCTTC.

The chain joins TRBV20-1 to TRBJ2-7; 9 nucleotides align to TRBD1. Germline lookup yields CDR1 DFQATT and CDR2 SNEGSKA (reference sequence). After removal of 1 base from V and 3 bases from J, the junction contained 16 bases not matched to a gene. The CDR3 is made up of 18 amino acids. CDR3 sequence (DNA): TGCAGTGCTAGAGTCGTGGACAGGGGAAAGGACAGGGGCTACGAGCAGTACTTC. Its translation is CSARVVDRGKDRGYEQYF.

This chain's CDR3 is CASTRTSGGGIQETQYF. The CDR3 DNA follows: TGTGCCAGTACCCGGACTAGCGGGGGGGGGATACAAGAGACCCAGTACTTC. The chain is built from TRBV4-2 and TRBJ2-5, with 15 bases identical to TRBD2. Germline V gene data show CDR1 as LGHNA and CDR2 as YNFKEQ. V lost 9 bases and J lost 2; bases outside the gene matches: 10. CDR3 size: 17 residues.

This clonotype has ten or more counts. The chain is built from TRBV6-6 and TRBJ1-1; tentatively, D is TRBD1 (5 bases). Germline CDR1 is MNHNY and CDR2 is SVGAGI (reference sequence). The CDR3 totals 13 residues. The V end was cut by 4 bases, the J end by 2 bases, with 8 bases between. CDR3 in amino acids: CASSSTANTEAFF. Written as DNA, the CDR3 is TGTGCCAGCAGTTCGACAGCCAACACTGAAGCTTTCTTT.

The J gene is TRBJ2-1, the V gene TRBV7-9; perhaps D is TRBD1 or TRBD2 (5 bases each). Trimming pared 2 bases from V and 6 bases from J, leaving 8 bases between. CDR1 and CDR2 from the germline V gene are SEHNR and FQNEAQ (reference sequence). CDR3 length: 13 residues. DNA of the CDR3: TGTGCCAGCAGCTTATGGGACCGCAATGAGCAGTTCTTC. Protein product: CASSLWDRNEQFF.